Below are 6 T cell receptor beta chains sequenced from a single sample in a study of T-cell memory formation after mild COVID-19. TCRdb re-analysed the 5' RACE reads in MiXCR, keeping a single row per CDR3 protein. Of around 320,000 distinct CDR3 sequences in the sample, approximately 29% were seen once. The sample was PBMCs or a T cell subset sorted from them (not recorded which). Source of these receptors: an adult woman who had mild COVID-19 (a few samples of this study predate the infection). Cell type and time point are not known.

This clonotype was counted between two and nine times. This chain connects TRBV12-3 or TRBV12-4 to TRBJ2-1, with unresolved D. This CDR3 is built from 18 residues. The V end lost 4 bases, the J end lost 0 bases, and 19 bases lay between the germline ends. DNA for the CDR3: TGTGCCAGCAGTTCCTCCGGCGAGACTTTTAGCTCCTACAATGAGCAGTTCTTC. The encoded protein is CASSSSGETFSSYNEQFF.

This clonotype was picked up a small number of times. This sequence joins TRBV4-1 and TRBJ2-7, with a tentative D call TRBD1 (6 bases). The CDR3 totals 17 residues. Germline V gene sequence: CDR1 MGHRA, CDR2 YSYEKL. Between the trimmed V and J ends, which lost 0 bases and 2 bases, there was a span of 17 bases. The CDR3 region is CASSQEVPLTGPYEQYF. CDR3 DNA: TGCGCCAGCAGCCAAGAAGTTCCCCTGACAGGACCCTACGAGCAGTACTTC.

This clonotype was counted between two and nine times. V usage is TRBV25-1 and J usage is TRBJ2-3, with 8 nucleotides matching TRBD2. This CDR3 has 16 amino acids. V gave up 2 bases and J gave up 3 bases; unmatched junction bases: 7. Germline assignment: CDR1 MGHDK and CDR2 SYGVNS. The CDR3 region has the DNA TGTGCCAGCAGTGAACATATAGGCGGGGGGACAGATACGCAGTATTTT. It translates to CASSEHIGGGTDTQYF.

This clonotype was seen only a few times. The CDR3 DNA reads as TGTGCCAGCAGCCCGCGGACTGGTAACACAGATACGCAGTATTTT. Protein: CASSPRTGNTDTQYF. This rearrangement joins TRBV9 to TRBJ2-3, with a tentative D call TRBD2 (5 bases). The germline gives CDR1 SGDLS, CDR2 YYNGEE. The CDR3 is 15 amino acids. The ends were cut back, 4 bases at V and 2 bases at J, with 14 bases in the middle.

V is TRBV4-1 and J is TRBJ2-7, with 7 bases fitting TRBD1. The CDR3 totals 15 residues. The V gene end was trimmed by 4 bases and the J gene end by 2 bases; junction bases not matched to a gene: 8. Germline lookup yields CDR1 MGHRA and CDR2 YSYEKL. CDR3 nucleotide sequence: TGCGCCAGCAGCCTCACGACAGGGCTTACCTACGAGCAGTACTTC. Translating gives CASSLTTGLTYEQYF.

The chain is built from TRBV7-9 and TRBJ2-7; 10 nucleotides agree with TRBD2. The V gene's germline CDR1 is SEHNR and CDR2 FQNEAQ (reference sequence). CDR3 length equals 14 residues. The ends lost 2 bases at V and 7 bases at J; junction bases unmatched: 5. DNA of the CDR3: TGTGCCAGCAGCTTAAGGCTAGCGGGAGAGGAGCAGTACTTC. Amino acids: CASSLRLAGEEQYF.